The T cell receptor (beta chain) under discussion was sequenced for a study of blood T cell repertoires in COVID-19. The wider study: From the United States, Italy and Spain came samples of acute and convalescent COVID-19. Nucleic acid was either cDNA or gDNA, and it came from T cells, B-cell-depleted T cells, or PBMCs.

How the authors handled the data: Nucleated cell number was recorded as an estimate derived from reference gene primer amplification. Produced via immunoSEQ multiplex PCR; TCRdb's table is partial and in-frame only. V and J calls and clone size are copied from that table; D and trimming were computed from the DNA. The data contain hundreds of thousands of clones, 86% of them singletons. V shed 4 bases and J shed 3 bases, with 16 bases lying between them. Germline values: CDR1 ENHRY, CDR2 SYGVKD. The CDR3 spans 16 residues. While infection was still active, Seattle patients were enrolled and then followed longitudinally.

The sequence was obtained from a woman aged 60-75 years with COVID-19, enrolled during active disease. The rearrangement uses TRBV10-3 and TRBJ2-1, with D maybe TRBD2 (5 bases). The sample comprised peripheral blood. CDR3 DNA: TGTGCCATCAGTGTTCTTTTGCGGGTTGACTACAATGAGCAGTTCTTC. It specifies CAISVLLRVDYNEQFF.